A single sample is the source of the 18 T cell receptor beta chains below, sequenced in a study of breast tumors, draining lymph nodes, adjacent tissues. Axillary draining lymph nodes of breast cancer patients supplied the node samples. TCRdb re-called the multiplex PCR reads with MiXCR, one entry per CDR3 protein. Seen here are 70,000 to 95,000 distinct CDR3 sequences, about 20% observed once, and the top ten hold 2% to 2.5%. Sequencing was carried out using axillary lymph node tissue. The source of these receptors is a female donor with breast cancer. Some clones in this sample may be carry-over from other donors' samples.

This clonotype was seen many times. The chain employs TRBV7-9 and TRBJ2-1; the match to TRBD2 covers 14 bases. The germline V gene encodes CDR1 SEHNR and CDR2 FQNEAQ (reference sequence). The CDR3 is 16 residues long. Trimming at V came to 3 bases and at J to 5 bases, leaving 3 bases not matched to a gene. CDR3 region: CASSFPGLAGDNEQFF. The CDR3, as DNA: TGTGCCAGCAGCTTCCCGGGACTAGCGGGAGACAATGAGCAGTTCTTC.

In its sample, this clonotype was seen many times. The rearrangement joins TRBV11-2 to TRBJ2-1; D gene unclear. Germline V lookup: CDR1 SGHAT, CDR2 FQNNGV. V shed 4 bases and J shed 2 bases, with 12 bases lying between them. The CDR3 extends over 15 amino acids. The DNA of the CDR3 is TGTGCCAGCAGCTCTTCTGGGGTGGCCTACAATGAGCAGTTCTTC. It is translated as CASSSSGVAYNEQFF.

The rearrangement uses TRBV27 and TRBJ2-7; possible D gene TRBD1, 5 bases. V was clipped by 4 bases and J by 2 bases, with 12 bases between them. Germline CDR1 and CDR2: MNHEY and SMNVEV (reference sequence). The CDR3 extends over 14 amino acids. The CDR3 sequence: CASSSQGWTYEQYF. CDR3 sequence (DNA): TGTGCCAGCAGTTCCCAGGGATGGACCTACGAGCAGTACTTC.

At least ten counts were recorded for this clonotype. Here the CDR3 reads CASSYPIPGTSGYEQYF. CDR3 DNA: TGTGCCAGCAGTTACCCCATACCCGGGACTAGTGGCTACGAGCAGTACTTC. This sequence joins TRBV6-2 or TRBV6-3 and TRBJ2-7, with 8 nucleotides matching TRBD2. CDR3 length equals 17 residues. Germline V CDR1 and CDR2: MNHEY, SVGEGT. V shed 2 bases, J shed 3 bases, and the junction held 12 bases outside the gene matches.

Many counts were recorded for this clonotype. The chain joins TRBV2 to TRBJ2-7; D might be TRBD2 (5 bases). V lost 5 bases and J 2 bases, leaving 16 bases between the germline ends. Germline V gene sequence: CDR1 SNHLY, CDR2 FYNNEI. The CDR3 is 15 residues long. The CDR3 spells CASSYYPRLTYEQYF. CDR3 nucleotide sequence: TGTGCCAGCAGTTATTACCCAAGACTAACCTACGAGCAGTACTTC.

The chain combines TRBV6-2 or TRBV6-3 with TRBJ2-3, with TRBD1 identical over 9 bases. This CDR3 comprises 16 residues. Germline CDR1 is MNHEY and CDR2 is SVGEGT. Trimming cost V 0 bases and J 1 base; bases outside gene matches: 2. The chain's CDR3 is CASSYSRTGGTDTQYF. The CDR3 coding sequence is TGTGCCAGCAGTTACTCCCGGACAGGGGGCACAGATACGCAGTATTTT.

This clonotype was seen repeatedly, ten times or more. The V call is TRBV7-6, the J call TRBJ2-3; no firm D call. The CDR3 has 13 amino acids. CDR1 is SGHVS, CDR2 FNYEAQ, per germline. Deletions cut 3 bases from V and 6 bases from J, with 10 bases between. In DNA, the CDR3 is TGTGCCAGCAGCTTGGCTAGATCGGATACGCAGTATTTT. This encodes CASSLARSDTQYF.

This clonotype was observed many times. The V and J genes are TRBV6-1 and TRBJ2-3; D is ambiguous. The V end was cut by 6 bases, the J end by 3 bases, with 10 bases between. Germline V lookup: CDR1 MNHNS, CDR2 SASEGT. CDR3 length equals 13 residues. The CDR3 sequence: CASRGPATDTQYF. The CDR3 DNA sequence: TGTGCCAGCAGAGGGCCCGCGACAGATACGCAGTATTTT.

The J gene is TRBJ2-5, the V gene TRBV19; 9 bases are a match to TRBD2. The V segment lost 6 bases and the J segment 5 bases; nucleotides outside the gene matches: 13. Germline assignment: CDR1 LNHDA and CDR2 SQIVND (reference sequence). The length of the CDR3 is 16 residues. In nucleotides, the CDR3 is TGTGCCAGTAGCAGGACTCGCGGGAGGGCCAGGGAGACCCAGTACTTC. Protein: CASSRTRGRARETQYF.

This clonotype occurred many times. The V and J genes are TRBV19 and TRBJ2-7; 9 nucleotides line up with TRBD1. Germline V gene lookup returns CDR1 LNHDA and CDR2 SQIVND (reference sequence). V gave up 5 bases and J gave up 8 bases; unmatched junction bases: 4. The CDR3 has 12 amino acids. The CDR3 loop reads CASSGTGGQQYF. As DNA, the CDR3 is TGTGCCAGTAGTGGAACAGGGGGCCAGCAGTACTTC.

This clonotype was seen at least ten times. J is TRBJ2-7 and V is TRBV2, with 7 bases fitting TRBD1. Germline V lookup: CDR1 SNHLY, CDR2 FYNNEI. CDR3 size: 12 residues. The J segment lost 7 bases and the V segment lost 10 bases, leaving 10 bases of the junction unmatched. CDR3 sequence reads: CATQKGAEEQYF. CDR3 DNA: TGTGCCACCCAGAAGGGGGCGGAGGAGCAGTACTTC.

This clonotype turned up a few times. Possible read error: a much larger clone is one base away. The chain has TRBV24-1 and TRBJ2-1, with 9 bases lining up with TRBD2. Germline V gene lookup returns CDR1 KGHDR and CDR2 SFDVKD. The CDR3 runs 18 residues. The CDR3 protein is CATGDSRVGREGNNEQFF. In DNA, the CDR3 is TGTGCCACCGGTGATTCACGTGTAGGGCGGGAGGGGAACAATGAGCAGTTCTTC.

V is TRBV6-5 and J is TRBJ1-1; D is possibly TRBD1 (6 bases). This CDR3 spans 14 amino acids. The germline CDR1 and CDR2 sequences are MNHEY and SVGAGI. The germline V and J ends were trimmed by 5 bases and 7 bases, with 17 bases remaining between them. The CDR3 DNA sequence: TGTGCCAGCAGTGGAAGGGGGGTACTTATTGAAGCTTTCTTT. Encoded protein: CASSGRGVLIEAFF.

In its sample, this clonotype was seen many times. The chain carries TRBV3-1 and TRBJ2-1; possibly TRBD1 for D (5 bases). Germline assignment: CDR1 LGHDT and CDR2 YNNKEL (reference sequence). The CDR3 covers 12 residues. Trimming stripped 5 bases from V and 7 bases from J, with 9 bases between. CDR3 protein: CASSDAGNEQFF. CDR3 in DNA: TGTGCCAGCAGCGATGCAGGGAATGAGCAGTTCTTC.

The J gene is TRBJ1-2, the V gene TRBV12-3 or TRBV12-4, with 7 positions matching TRBD1. The CDR3 is made up of 13 amino acids. V shed 3 bases and J 8 bases; nucleotides not matched to a gene: 6. CDR3 coding DNA: TGTGCCAGCAGTTTGACAGGGTGGACGGGCTACACCTTC. This encodes CASSLTGWTGYTF.

The chain couples TRBV29-1 to TRBJ1-1, with 9 bases identical to TRBD1. The CDR3 spans 12 residues. Germline loops: CDR1 SQVTM, CDR2 ANQGSEA. The V gene end was trimmed by 6 bases and the J gene end by 6 bases; junction bases not matched to a gene: 5. The CDR3 loop reads CSVSRDRAEAFF. CDR3 in DNA: TGCAGCGTCAGCCGGGACAGGGCTGAAGCTTTCTTT.

In its sample, this clonotype was seen a few times. This rearrangement joins TRBV27 to TRBJ2-1; D might be TRBD1 or TRBD2, each matching 5 bases. The CDR3 loop spans 13 amino acids. In germline, CDR1 is MNHEY, CDR2 SMNVEV (reference sequence). Trimming took off 7 bases at V and 3 bases at J, with 10 bases between the two ends. The CDR3 nucleotides read TGTGCCAGCACCCTGAGGGGCTACAATGAGCAGTTCTTC. It encodes CASTLRGYNEQFF.

This clonotype was counted a few times. J is TRBJ2-7 and V is TRBV28; 9 bases are shared with TRBD1. The CDR3 contains 15 residues. J was trimmed by 3 bases and V by 6 bases; bases with no gene match: 9. In germline, CDR1 is MDHEN, CDR2 SYDVKM. CDR3 sequence reads: CASRYRGRFLYEQYF. The CDR3 DNA is TGTGCCAGCAGATACAGGGGGCGATTCCTCTACGAGCAGTACTTC.